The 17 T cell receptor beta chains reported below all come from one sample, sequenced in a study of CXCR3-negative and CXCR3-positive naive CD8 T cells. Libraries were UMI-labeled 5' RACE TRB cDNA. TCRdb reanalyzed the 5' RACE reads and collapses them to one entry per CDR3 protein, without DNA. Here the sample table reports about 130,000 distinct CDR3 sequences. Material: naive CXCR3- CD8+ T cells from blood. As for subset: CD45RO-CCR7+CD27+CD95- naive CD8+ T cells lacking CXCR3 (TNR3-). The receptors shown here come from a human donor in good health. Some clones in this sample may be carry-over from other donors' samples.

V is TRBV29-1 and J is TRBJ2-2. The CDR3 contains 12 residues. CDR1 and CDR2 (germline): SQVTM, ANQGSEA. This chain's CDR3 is CSVYYHTGELFF.

CDR3 region: CASSLDGDTEAFF. The rearrangement links TRBV5-1 to TRBJ1-1. Germline assignment: CDR1 SGHRS and CDR2 YFSETQ. The CDR3 runs 13 residues.

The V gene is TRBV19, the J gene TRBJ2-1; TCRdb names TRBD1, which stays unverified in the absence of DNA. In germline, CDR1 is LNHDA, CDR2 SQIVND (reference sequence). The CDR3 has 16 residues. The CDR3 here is CARVFYIGGSYNEQFF.

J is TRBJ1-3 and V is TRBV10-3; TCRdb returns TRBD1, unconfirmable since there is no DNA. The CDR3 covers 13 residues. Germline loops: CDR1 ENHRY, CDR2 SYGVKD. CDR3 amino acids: CAIRGDNGNTIYF.

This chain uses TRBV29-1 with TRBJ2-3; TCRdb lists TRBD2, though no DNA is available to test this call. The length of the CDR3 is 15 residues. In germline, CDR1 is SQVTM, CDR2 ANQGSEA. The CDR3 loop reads CSVDPLAGGTDTQYF.

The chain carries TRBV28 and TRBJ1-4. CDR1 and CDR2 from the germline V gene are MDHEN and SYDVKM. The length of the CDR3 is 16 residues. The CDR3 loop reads CASTYLDGSSGEKLFF. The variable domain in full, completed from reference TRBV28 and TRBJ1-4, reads DVKVTQSSRYLVKRTGEKVFLECVQDMDHENMFWYRQDPGLGLRLIYFSYDVKMKEKGDIPEGYSVSREKKERFSLILESASTNQTSMYLCASTYLDGSSGEKLFFGSGTQLSVL.

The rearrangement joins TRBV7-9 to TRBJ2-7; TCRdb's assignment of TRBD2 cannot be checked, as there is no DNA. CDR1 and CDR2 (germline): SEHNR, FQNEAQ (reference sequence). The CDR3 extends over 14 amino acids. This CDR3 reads CASSWTSGTDEQYF. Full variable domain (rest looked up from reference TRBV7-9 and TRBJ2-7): DTGVSQNPRHKITKRGQNVTFRCDPISEHNRLYWYRQTLGQGPEFLTYFQNEAQLEKSRLLSDRFSAERPKGSFSTLEIQRTEQGDSAMYLCASSWTSGTDEQYFGPGTRLTVT.

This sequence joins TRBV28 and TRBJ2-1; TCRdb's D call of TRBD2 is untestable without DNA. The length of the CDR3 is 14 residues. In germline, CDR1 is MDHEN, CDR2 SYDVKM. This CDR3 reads CASTLAESYNEQFF.

CDR3: CSVPGTSGSSYNEQFF. This rearrangement joins TRBV29-1 to TRBJ2-1; TCRdb's D call of TRBD2 is untestable without DNA. There are 16 residues in the CDR3. Per germline, CDR1 SQVTM and CDR2 ANQGSEA.

The CDR3 spells CASSPTGGTSYEQYF. The V gene is TRBV7-6, the J gene TRBJ2-7; checking the TCRdb D call of TRBD1 is not possible without DNA. Looked up from germline, CDR1 is SGHVS and CDR2 is FNYEAQ. CDR3 length equals 15 residues.

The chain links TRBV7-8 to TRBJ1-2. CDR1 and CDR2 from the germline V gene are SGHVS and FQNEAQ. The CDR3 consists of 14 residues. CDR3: CASSLDVGGYGYTF.

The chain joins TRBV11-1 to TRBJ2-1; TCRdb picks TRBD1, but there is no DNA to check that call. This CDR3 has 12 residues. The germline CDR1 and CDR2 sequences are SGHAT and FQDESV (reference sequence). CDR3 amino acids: CASSPGINEQFF.

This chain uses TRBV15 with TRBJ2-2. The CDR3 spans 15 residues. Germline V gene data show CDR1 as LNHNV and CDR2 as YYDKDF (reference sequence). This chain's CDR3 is CATSRPTTFTGELFF.

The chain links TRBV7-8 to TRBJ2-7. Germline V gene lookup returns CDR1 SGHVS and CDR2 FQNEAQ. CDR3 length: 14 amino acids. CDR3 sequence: CASSLYGSAYEQYF.

This CDR3 is CASSLFMSGELFF. The rearrangement uses TRBV28 and TRBJ2-2. This CDR3 has 13 residues. The germline CDR1 and CDR2 sequences are MDHEN and SYDVKM.

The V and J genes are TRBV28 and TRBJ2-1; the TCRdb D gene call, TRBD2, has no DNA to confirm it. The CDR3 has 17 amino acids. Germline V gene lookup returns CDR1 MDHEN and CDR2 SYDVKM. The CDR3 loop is CASSLTLGAGDGDEQFF.

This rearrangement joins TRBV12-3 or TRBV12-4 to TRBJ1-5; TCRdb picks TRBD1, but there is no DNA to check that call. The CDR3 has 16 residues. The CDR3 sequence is CASSSSGGTGGQPQHF.